A selection of T cell receptor beta chains follows, all from one sample in a study of blood T cell repertoires in COVID-19. Generated by immunoSEQ multiplex PCR, the TCRdb table keeps only in-frame clones and is missing some. The repertoire has more than 60,000 clones, 80% to 95% of them found once; the top ten carry less than 9%. The sample consisted of peripheral blood. Receptors originate from a human donor in a cohort sampled during active COVID-19. The CDR3 runs from the conserved cysteine through the conserved F or W. Fields, in order: clone size, J gene, V gene, D gene, CDR3 protein, CDR3 DNA. The D gene is left open where the match is weak. The listing skips clone size in some rows; elsewhere it reads once, few, many or a size class.

- | TRBJ2-3 | TRBV4-2 | TRBD2 | CASSQELAVRTDTQYF | TGTGCCAGCAGCCAAGAACTAGCGGTCCGCACAGATACGCAGTATTTT
- | TRBJ2-5 | TRBV7-9 | - | CASSLVETGKETQYF | TGTGCCAGCAGCTTAGTCGAAACAGGGAAGGAGACCCAGTACTTC
- | TRBJ1-1 | TRBV28 | - | CASIDQGGSTEAFF | TGTGCCAGCATTGATCAGGGTGGTAGCACTGAAGCTTTCTTT
once | TRBJ1-4 | TRBV27 | - | CASSFLGAYDEKLFF | TGTGCCAGCAGTTTTCTGGGGGCTTATGATGAAAAACTGTTTTTT
- | TRBJ2-5 | TRBV3-1/TRBV3-2 | TRBD2 | CASSQDTSGGAILEETQYF | TGTGCCAGCAGCCAAGATACTAGCGGGGGGGCCATCCTGGAAGAGACCCAGTACTTC
- | TRBJ2-5 | TRBV12-3/TRBV12-4 | - | CASSSSERETQYF | TGTGCCAGCAGCTCTAGCGAGAGGGAGACCCAGTACTTC
- | TRBJ1-5 | TRBV5-8 | TRBD1 | CASSLVDRVDQPQHF | TGTGCCAGCAGCTTGGTAGACAGGGTGGATCAGCCCCAGCATTTT
- | TRBJ1-6 | TRBV5-1 | TRBD1 | CASSLTGTGLSPSPLHF | TGCGCCAGCAGCTTGACCGGGACAGGTCTTTCCCCTTCACCCCTCCACTTT
- | TRBJ1-2 | TRBV19 | TRBD1 | CASSPQPGTDGYTF | TGTGCCAGTAGTCCTCAACCAGGGACAGATGGCTACACCTTC
once | TRBJ2-1 | TRBV5-1 | TRBD2 | CASSLGEPGLAGPPYNEQFF | TGCGCCAGCAGCTTGGGGGAACCGGGACTAGCGGGGCCCCCCTACAATGAGCAGTTCTTC
once | TRBJ1-6 | TRBV27 | TRBD1 | CASSLSWTGGYSPLHF | TGTGCCAGCAGTTTATCTTGGACAGGGGGCTATTCACCCCTCCACTTT
- | TRBJ2-1 | TRBV28 | - | CASRTRFVQFF | TGTGCCAGCAGAACTAGGTTTGTGCAGTTCTTC
- | TRBJ2-7 | TRBV10-2 | - | CASSVFSSYEQYF | TGCGCCAGCAGTGTCTTTAGCTCCTACGAGCAGTACTTC
- | TRBJ1-2 | TRBV28 | TRBD1 | CASSLGDRYYGYTF | TGTGCCAGCAGTTTGGGGGACAGGTACTATGGCTACACCTTC
- | TRBJ2-7 | TRBV6-5 | TRBD1 | CASSSGTGTYEQYF | TGTGCCAGCAGTTCCGGGACAGGGACCTACGAGCAGTACTTC
- | TRBJ1-2 | TRBV27 | - | CASSGLGANYGYTF | TGTGCCAGCAGTGGGTTAGGGGCCAACTATGGCTACACCTTC
- | TRBJ1-3 | TRBV6-5 | - | CASSSGTLGNTIYF | TGTGCCAGCAGTAGCGGGACGCTCGGAAACACCATATATTTT
- | TRBJ1-2 | TRBV5-1 | - | CASSLEGPDSSNYGYTF | TGCGCCAGCAGCTTGGAGGGACCGGACAGTTCCAACTATGGCTACACCTTC
- | TRBJ2-7 | TRBV24-1 | - | CATSDPAGDEQYF | TGTGCCACCAGTGATCCTGCGGGTGACGAGCAGTACTTC
- | TRBJ2-7 | TRBV6-2/TRBV6-3 | TRBD2 | CASSTKRGPTYEQYF | TGTGCCAGCAGTACCAAGCGGGGGCCTACCTACGAGCAGTACTTC
- | TRBJ2-1 | TRBV5-1 | TRBD2 | CASSLGAGVHGNEQFF | TGCGCCAGCAGCTTAGGGGCGGGGGTTCATGGAAATGAGCAGTTCTTC
- | TRBJ2-7 | TRBV27 | TRBD2 | CASRGATSGDYEQYF | TGTGCCAGCAGAGGGGCGACTAGCGGGGATTACGAGCAGTACTTC
- | TRBJ2-3 | TRBV14 | TRBD2 | CASSHGKGLSLLDTQYF | TGTGCCAGCAGCCATGGAAAGGGACTAAGTCTCTTAGATACGCAGTATTTT
- | TRBJ2-7 | TRBV3-1/TRBV3-2 | TRBD2 | CASSLGGGPLEQYF | TGTGCCAGCAGCCTCGGGGGGGGTCCACTCGAGCAGTACTTC
- | TRBJ1-6 | TRBV11-2 | TRBD1 | CASSLEAGGNSPLHF | TGTGCCAGCAGCTTAGAAGCAGGGGGCAATTCACCCCTCCACTTT
- | TRBJ2-7 | TRBV5-4 | - | CASSFRGVGEQYF | TGTGCCAGCAGCTTCCGCGGGGTGGGCGAGCAGTACTTC
- | TRBJ2-2 | TRBV18 | - | CATPRGTGELFF | TGTGCCACCCCTAGAGGCACCGGGGAGCTGTTTTTT
- | TRBJ2-7 | TRBV3-1/TRBV3-2 | - | CASSQGGGYEQYF | TGTGCCAGCAGCCAAGGAGGGGGCTACGAGCAGTACTTC
- | TRBJ2-2 | TRBV2 | - | CASMRDNPGELFF | TGTGCCAGCATGAGGGACAACCCCGGGGAGCTGTTTTTT
- | TRBJ2-3 | TRBV28 | - | CASSTPTDTQYF | TGTGCCAGCAGCACTCCCACAGATACGCAGTATTTT
- | TRBJ2-7 | TRBV5-1 | TRBD1 | CASSADRGDIYLF | TGCGCCAGCAGCGCTGACAGGGGGGATATCTACTTGTTC
- | TRBJ2-3 | TRBV5-1 | - | CASSFSDSITDTQYF | TGCGCCAGCAGCTTCTCCGACAGTATCACAGATACGCAGTATTTT
few | TRBJ1-2 | TRBV5-1 | - | CASSLAAGIEGYTF | TGCGCCAGCAGCTTGGCCGCGGGAATTGAGGGCTACACCTTC
- | TRBJ2-2 | TRBV5-1 | TRBD2 | CASSPIPGLAETNTGELFF | TGCGCCAGCAGCCCAATCCCGGGACTAGCGGAGACGAACACCGGGGAGCTGTTTTTT
- | TRBJ1-4 | TRBV5-6 | - | CASSLAPPGDEKLFF | TGTGCCAGCAGCTTGGCCCCCCCGGGGGATGAAAAACTGTTTTTT
- | TRBJ1-6 | TRBV6-1 | - | CASSEKGNSPLHF | TGTGCCAGCAGTGAAAAGGGGAATTCACCCCTCCACTTT
- | TRBJ1-6 | TRBV24-1 | - | CATSPGYNSPLHF | TGTGCCACCAGTCCAGGGTATAATTCACCCCTCCACTTT
- | TRBJ2-7 | TRBV21-1 | - | CASSTKSPTTGFHEQYF | TGTGCCAGCAGCACAAAAAGCCCTACTACAGGGTTTCACGAGCAGTACTTC
- | TRBJ2-3 | TRBV5-4 | TRBD2 | CASSLSGGGDTQYF | TGTGCCAGCAGCTTGTCCGGGGGGGGAGATACGCAGTATTTT
once | TRBJ2-7 | TRBV6-5 | - | CASSYSKSYYEQYF | TGTGCCAGCAGTTATTCCAAGTCCTACTACGAGCAGTACTTC